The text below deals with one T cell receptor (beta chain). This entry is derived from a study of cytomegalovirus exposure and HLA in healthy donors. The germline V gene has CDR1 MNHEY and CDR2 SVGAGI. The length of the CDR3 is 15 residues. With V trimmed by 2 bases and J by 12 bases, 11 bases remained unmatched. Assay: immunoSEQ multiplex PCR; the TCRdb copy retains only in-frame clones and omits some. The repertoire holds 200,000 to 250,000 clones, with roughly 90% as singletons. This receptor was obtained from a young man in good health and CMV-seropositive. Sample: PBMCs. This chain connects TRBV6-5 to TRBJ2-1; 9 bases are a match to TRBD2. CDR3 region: CASSYRGLAGSRQFF. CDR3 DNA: TGTGCCAGCAGTTACAGAGGCCTAGCGGGAAGTAGGCAGTTCTTC.